The clone carrying this T cell receptor beta chain was seen ten or more times. The antigen is undetermined. Template material for TCR beta VDJ and CDR3 profiling consisted of genomic DNA. One entry per CDR3 protein, called by TCRdb with MiXCR from the reads. The sample contains about 150,000 distinct CDR3 sequences, roughly 40% of which appear only once. The data originate from a study of CD8+CD57+ T cells in acquired aplastic anemia. The overall study: The sorted CD4+ and CD8+ cells yielded an average around 3.4 ug of DNA. Sequencing produced an average of about 11 million reads per healthy donor for CD4+ cells.

Germline lookup yields CDR1 SGDLS and CDR2 YYNGEE. The CDR3 runs 13 residues. The V and J ends lost 2 bases and 9 bases, in that order; junction bases with no gene match: 3. Whole-study findings and limits: Between patients and controls, CD8+ Simpson's diversity did not vary significantly. Patients and controls had in common 25 to 30 CD8+ CDR3 sequences.

This chain uses TRBV9 with TRBJ1-1, with 11 bases aligning to TRBD1. Sequencing was performed on sorted CD4+, CD8+, or CD8+CD57+ T cells (not recorded which) from PBMCs. The receptor was isolated from a human donor in good health, serving as a control. The CDR3 sequence is CASSVGTGGKAFF. The CDR3, as DNA: TGTGCCAGCAGCGTCGGGACAGGGGGTAAAGCTTTCTTT.